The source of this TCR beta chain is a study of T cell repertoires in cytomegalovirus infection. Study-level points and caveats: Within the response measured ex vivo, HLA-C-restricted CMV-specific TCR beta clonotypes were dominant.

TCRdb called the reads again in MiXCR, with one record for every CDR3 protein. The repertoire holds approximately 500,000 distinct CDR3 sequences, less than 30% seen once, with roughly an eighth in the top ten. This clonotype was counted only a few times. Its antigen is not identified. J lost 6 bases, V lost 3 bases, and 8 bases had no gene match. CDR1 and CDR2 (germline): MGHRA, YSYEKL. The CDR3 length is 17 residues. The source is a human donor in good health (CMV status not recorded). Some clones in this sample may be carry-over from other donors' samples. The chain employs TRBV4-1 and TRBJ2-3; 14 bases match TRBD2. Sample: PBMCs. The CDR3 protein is CASSQGGGLAGADTQYF. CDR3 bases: TGCGCCAGCAGCCAGGGGGGGGGACTAGCGGGAGCCGATACGCAGTATTTT.